The TCR beta chain under discussion was sequenced for a study of cytomegalovirus exposure and HLA in healthy donors. TCRdb's copy holds only in-frame clones and misses some; the assay was immunoSEQ multiplex PCR. The data contain tens of thousands of clones, over 85% of them singletons. The donors were members of the validation cohort comprising over a hundred subjects, separate from the roughly 600-subject first cohort. Of note for this clone: Its antigen is unknown.

Study-level results: Reported performance of the classifier showed diagnosis of cytomegalovirus status with high specificity and sensitivity. Among TCR sequences, most were rare, though some public TCRs appeared in many donors.

Trimming took off 4 bases at V and 2 bases at J, with 6 bases between the two ends. Germline lookup yields CDR1 SNHLY and CDR2 FYNNEI. This CDR3 is built from 12 residues. Sequenced sample: PBMCs. This chain joins TRBV2 and TRBJ2-7; D is possibly TRBD1 (6 bases). The clonotype comes from a woman in her thirties in good health and CMV-seronegative. In nucleotides, the CDR3 is TGTGCCAGCAGTGGGGACACCTACGAGCAGTACTTC. Translated: CASSGDTYEQYF.